The 3 T cell receptor beta chains listed next were all sequenced from one sample in a study of T cell responses to AZD1222 COVID-19 vaccine. The table came from immunoSEQ multiplex PCR; TCRdb's copy has only in-frame clones and leaves some out. This sample has about 180,000 clones, with around 90% found just once. The material sequenced was peripheral blood, taken on day 0 of AZD1222 vaccination. The origin of the receptors is an adult in good health.

This chain connects TRBV5-1 to TRBJ2-1, with 10 nucleotides matching TRBD2. Germline V gene lookup returns CDR1 SGHRS and CDR2 YFSETQ. Losses at the gene ends were 4 bases for V and 5 bases for J; bases not matched to a gene: 9. The CDR3 consists of 16 residues. In nucleotides, the CDR3 is TGCGCCAGCAGCAACCCTCAAGCGGGGGGGAACAATGAGCAGTTCTTC. It yields the protein CASSNPQAGGNNEQFF.

This chain links TRBV28 with TRBJ2-7; D not resolved. Trimming removed 3 bases at V and 7 bases at J, with 13 bases between. Germline V gives CDR1 MDHEN, CDR2 SYDVKM. The CDR3 is 13 residues long. The CDR3 nucleotides are TGTGCCAGCAGTTTCCCACAGTCTCGGGAGCAGTACTTC. It translates to CASSFPQSREQYF. Complete variable domain (other parts from reference TRBV28 and TRBJ2-7): DVKVTQSSRYLVKRTGEKVFLECVQDMDHENMFWYRQDPGLGLRLIYFSYDVKMKEKGDIPEGYSVSREKKERFSLILESASTNQTSMYLCASSFPQSREQYFGPGTRLTVT.

V usage is TRBV7-2 and J usage is TRBJ1-2; D may be TRBD1 (6 bases). V was pared by 5 bases and J by 4 bases, with 14 bases between. This CDR3 spans 14 amino acids. Germline V gene sequence: CDR1 SGHTA, CDR2 FQGNSA. CDR3 residues: CASSPTGRAYGYTF. In DNA form, the CDR3 reads TGTGCCAGCAGCCCCACAGGGAGAGCCTATGGCTACACCTTC. Complete variable domain (other parts from reference TRBV7-2 and TRBJ1-2): GAGVSQSPSNKVTEKGKDVELRCDPISGHTALYWYRQSLGQGLEFLIYFQGNSAPDKSGLPSDRFSAERTGGSVSTLTIQRTQQEDSAVYLCASSPTGRAYGYTFGSGTRLTVV.